This T cell receptor beta chain was recorded in a study of identical twins. Trimming removed 5 bases at V and 0 bases at J, with 14 bases between. Looked up from germline, CDR1 is SEHNR and CDR2 is FQNEAQ (reference sequence). CDR3 length: 16 residues. This clonotype was seen many times. The antigen is undetermined. General observations from the study: Twin sharing of out-of-frame TCR alpha was underestimated by models in monozygotic pairs.

A universal primer site was added by template switching, and unique molecular identifiers were carried by the cDNA. One entry per CDR3 protein results from TCRdb running MiXCR on the 5' RACE reads. The profile shows approximately 600,000 distinct CDR3 sequences, 9.6% of them singletons. These data were also filed under a second study, of yellow fever vaccine responses in identical twins. That work states: Twins reportedly showed a vaccine T cell response that seemed partly convergent and partly personalized.

The chain links TRBV7-9 to TRBJ2-4; D call uncertain. This TCR was recovered from a woman aged 18-29 years in good health. The sequencing sample was made of PBMCs. The chain's CDR3 is CASSPDISLAKNIQYF. The CDR3 nucleotides read TGTGCCAGCAGCCCCGACATTTCGCTAGCCAAAAACATTCAGTACTTC.